The sequence of this T cell receptor (beta chain) was determined in a study of T cells after yellow fever vaccination. CDR3 size: 12 residues. Germline lookup yields CDR1 DFQATT and CDR2 SNEGSKA (reference sequence). With 4 bases removed from V and 4 bases from J, the gap between germline ends came to 11 bases. Whole-study findings and limits: Peak timing came faster in the weaker secondary response, day 5 versus 15. Re-detected after boosting: most primary clones, about 95% of CD4 and 80% to 90% of CD8.

TCR cDNA, made by 5'RACE template switching, carried an added universal primer site and UMIs. TCRdb fed the 5' RACE reads into MiXCR, producing one record per CDR3 protein. This sample yields under 350,000 distinct CDR3 sequences, of which over 3.5% are seen a single time; roughly 24% belongs to the top ten. Of note for this clonotype: Its specificity is unknown.

This receptor was taken from a man aged 18 to 35 who received the YFV17D yellow fever vaccine. This chain uses TRBV20-1 with TRBJ2-7, with no clear D. Sequencing was performed on PBMCs, taken 5 days after the yellow fever booster vaccination. The CDR3 region has the DNA TGCAGTGCTACCTTTTGGGATTACGAGCAGTACGTC. This translates into CSATFWDYEQYV.